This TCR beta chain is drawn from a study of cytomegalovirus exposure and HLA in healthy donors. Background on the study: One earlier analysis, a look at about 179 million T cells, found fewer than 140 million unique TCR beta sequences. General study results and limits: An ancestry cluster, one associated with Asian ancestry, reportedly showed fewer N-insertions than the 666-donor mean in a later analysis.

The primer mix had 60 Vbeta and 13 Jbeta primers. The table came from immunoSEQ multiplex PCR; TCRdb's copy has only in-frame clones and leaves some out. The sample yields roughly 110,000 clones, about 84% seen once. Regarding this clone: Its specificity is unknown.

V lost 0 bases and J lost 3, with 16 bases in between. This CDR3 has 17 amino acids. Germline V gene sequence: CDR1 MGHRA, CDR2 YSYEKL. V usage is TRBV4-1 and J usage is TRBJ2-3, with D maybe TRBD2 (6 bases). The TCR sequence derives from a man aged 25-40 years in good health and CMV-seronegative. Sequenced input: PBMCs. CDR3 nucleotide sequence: TGCGCCAGCAGCCAAGAAAGGGCCTGGCTAGCGACAGATACGCAGTATTTT. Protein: CASSQERAWLATDTQYF.